This record concerns one TCR beta chain sequence. The antigen this receptor binds is unknown. This sample was taken from a study of CXCR3-negative and CXCR3-positive naive CD8 T cells (dated by TCRdb to the late 2010s). For context, the study as a whole: In total, some 130 million TRB reads were obtained, or roughly 1.5 +/- 0.3 million reads per library. For the TRBV-TRBJ cluster analysis, the naive subsets came from a handful of donors, while the memory cells came from 3 donors. Diversity and physicochemical repertoire analyses were performed on some eleven donors pooled from two independent experiments.

Points the paper makes about the study in general: Comparably high repertoire diversity was found in both naive subsets, whereas much lower repertoire diversity was found in memory CD8+ T cells. Similar TRBV-TRBJ usage was shown by naive CXCR3-negative and CXCR3-positive cells from the same donor, whereas distinct patterns were shown by memory cells. Freshly isolated PBMCs were used for most assays because CXCR3 expression partially decreased after cryopreservation. TRB CDR3s from CXCR3-positive naive cells showed higher hydrophobicity (lower Kidera factor 4), lower energy, and higher strength and volume indices than CXCR3-negative naive cells. Surface CD5, linked to self-reactivity in mice, was comparable between naive subsets; TCR interaction strength was therefore also inferred from TRB CDR3 physicochemical properties.

This sample was sequenced with a NextSeq 550. The Human TCR Profiling Kit (MiLaboratory) was used to prepare UMI-labeled 5' RACE TRB cDNA libraries. The full amount of extracted RNA was used for cDNA synthesis, and the full amount of resulting cDNA was used for PCR amplification. The libraries were made side by side, with each library going through the same number of PCR cycles. From the authors' description of their analysis: MIGEC and MiXCR extracted about 48,000 +/- 9,800 unique UMI-labeled TRB cDNA molecules per library, requiring at least two reads per UMI. On average, each library contained approximately 40,000 +/- 10,000 functional in-frame TRB CDR3 nucleotide clonotypes without stop codons. After downsampling to 5000 UMI-labeled TRB molecules per sample, diversity metrics such as normalized Shannon-Wiener and Chao1 were calculated in VDJtools. VDJtools computed clonotype-size-weighted physicochemical properties of the central five CDR3 residues: interaction energy, strength, volume and Kidera factor 4. TCRdb reprocessed the public reads and reports one entry per CDR3 protein sequence, without DNA. In this record, the V and J calls reflect TCRdb's handling and not the investigators' own analysis. The sample table holds about 130,000 distinct CDR3 sequences. 0.25% to 0.35% of the sample belongs to the ten largest clones.

Each CD8+ T cell subset was flow-sorted in triplicate, and some 310,000 cells per subset were placed directly into RLT lysis buffer. Naive CD8+ T cells were defined stringently as CD45RO-CCR7+CD27+CD95- to exclude memory contaminants. Standard density gradient centrifugation was used to isolate peripheral blood mononuclear cells from buffy coats. Naive CXCR3-negative and CXCR3-positive CD8+ T cells were flow-sorted using a FACSAria III. Total RNA was extracted from sorted cells with an RNeasy Mini Kit. Looking up the germline V gene (reference sequence) yields CDR1 LNHDA and CDR2 SQIVND. There are 13 amino acids in the CDR3, from cysteine to phenylalanine inclusive. No nucleotide data were recorded.

The TCR was taken from a human donor in good health. Some clones in this sample may be carry-over from other donors' samples. Sequenced: naive CXCR3- CD8+ T cells from blood. Reading the label with the study, this specimen's cell subset or site is: CD45RO-CCR7+CD27+CD95- naive CD8+ T cells lacking CXCR3 (TNR3-). The chain uses TRBV19 and TRBJ2-1; TCRdb's D gene call, TRBD1, goes unchecked for lack of DNA. The CDR3 corresponds to CASTAGLSGEQFF.